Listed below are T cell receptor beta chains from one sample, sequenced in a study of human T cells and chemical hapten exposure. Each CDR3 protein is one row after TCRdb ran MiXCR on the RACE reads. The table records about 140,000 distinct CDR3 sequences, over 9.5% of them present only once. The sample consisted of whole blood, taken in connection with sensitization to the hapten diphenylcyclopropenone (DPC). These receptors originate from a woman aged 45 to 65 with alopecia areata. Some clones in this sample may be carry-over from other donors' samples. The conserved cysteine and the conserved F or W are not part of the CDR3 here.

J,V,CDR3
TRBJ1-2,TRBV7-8,ASSRTGTSSYT
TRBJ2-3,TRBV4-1,ASSQVPPAAGVRDTQY
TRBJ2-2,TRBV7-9,ASSSHITGELF
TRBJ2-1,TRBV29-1,SVDRGGIGNEQF
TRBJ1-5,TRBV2,ASSGVSLTQPQH
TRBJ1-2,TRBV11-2,ASSFGPTNYGYT
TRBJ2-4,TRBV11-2,ASSLVGGANIQY
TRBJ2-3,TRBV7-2,ASSRGALSTDTQY
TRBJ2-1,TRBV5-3,AYLRVYINEQF
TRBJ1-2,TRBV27,ASSNPGAKGYT
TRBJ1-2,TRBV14,ASSQRRAANYGYT
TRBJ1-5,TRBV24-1,ANRLQEEAPSRQPQH
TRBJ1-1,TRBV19,ASSAGTGRTEAF
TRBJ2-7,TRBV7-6,ASSLDSGTHAYEQY
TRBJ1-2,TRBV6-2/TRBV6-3,ASRSQGTYGYT
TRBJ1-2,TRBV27,ASSFRDRDRYT
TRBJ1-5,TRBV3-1,ASSQTANQPQH
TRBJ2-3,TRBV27,ATTSAVAGTDTQY
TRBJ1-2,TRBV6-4,ASSEEGTYGYT
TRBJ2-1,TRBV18,ASSPSRDGHNEQF
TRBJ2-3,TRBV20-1,SARRVSGRTDTQY
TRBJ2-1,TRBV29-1,SVGQGSAYNEQF
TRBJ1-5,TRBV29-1,SVGGQGSNQPQH
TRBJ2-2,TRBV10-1,ASSALDRNTGELF
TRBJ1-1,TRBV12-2,ASRLANPRDF
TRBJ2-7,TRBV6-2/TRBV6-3,ASRRSGTRAHEQY
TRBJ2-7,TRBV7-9,ASRSGTGFHEQY
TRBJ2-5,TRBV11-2,ASRVGLAGVSGETQY
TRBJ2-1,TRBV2,ASRREHYNEQF
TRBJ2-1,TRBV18,ASSVKASYNEQF
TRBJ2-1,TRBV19,ASSGARLAGGGDEQF
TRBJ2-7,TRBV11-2,ASSPVAGPISYEQY
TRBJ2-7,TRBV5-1,ASSLFYDEQY
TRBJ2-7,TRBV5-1,ASSLDDSPYEQY
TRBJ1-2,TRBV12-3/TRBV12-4,ASSFTVVGGYT
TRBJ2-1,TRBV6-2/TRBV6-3,ASSSIIRNEQF
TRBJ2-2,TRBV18,ASSPSPNTGEQF
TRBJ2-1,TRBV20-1,SAQAPGLAGRDEQF
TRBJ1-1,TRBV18,ASSPPGRNTEAF
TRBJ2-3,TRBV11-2,ASSLPGPYTDTQY
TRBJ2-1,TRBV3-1,ASGGTSGKLSYNEQF
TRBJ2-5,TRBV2,ASSDSSQETQY
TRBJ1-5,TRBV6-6,ASSYLGQGQPQH
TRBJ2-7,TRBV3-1,ASSQGVWDSYEQY
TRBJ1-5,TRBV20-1,SAFSAPGQGQPQH
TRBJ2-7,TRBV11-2,ASSLLTGDYEQY
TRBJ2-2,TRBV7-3,ASSFGSGLSEELF
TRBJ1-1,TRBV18,ASSPPVANTEAF
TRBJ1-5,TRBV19,ASSIGGSNQPQH
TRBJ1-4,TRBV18,ASSPQGPLGKLF
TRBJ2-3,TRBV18,ATMTSRTDTQY
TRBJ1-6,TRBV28,ASSFSNSPLH
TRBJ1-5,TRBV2,ASSRQGGYQPQH
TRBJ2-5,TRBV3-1,ASSHWASGSGETQY